The 27 T cell receptor beta chains listed next were all sequenced from one sample in a study of blood T cell repertoires in COVID-19. Some clones are missing from TCRdb's copy, which holds only in-frame ones; the method was immunoSEQ multiplex PCR. The data hold a few hundred thousand clones, with roughly 90% observed a single time. The sequenced sample consisted of peripheral blood. Every receptor here comes from a man aged 30 to 39 with active or convalescent COVID-19.

This clone was observed a few times. The rearrangement joins TRBV7-2 to TRBJ1-5; D gene uncertain. Germline V lookup: CDR1 SGHTA, CDR2 FQGNSA. Trimming took 3 bases from V and 7 from J, leaving 10 bases between them. The CDR3 spans 13 residues. The CDR3 protein is CASSFSYRQPQHF. CDR3 bases: TGTGCCAGCAGCTTTAGCTATAGACAGCCCCAGCATTTT. Filled out from reference TRBV7-2 and TRBJ1-5, the complete variable domain reads GAGVSQSPSNKVTEKGKDVELRCDPISGHTALYWYRQSLGQGLEFLIYFQGNSAPDKSGLPSDRFSAERTGGSVSTLTIQRTQQEDSAVYLCASSFSYRQPQHFGDGTRLSIL.

This clone was observed a single time. The chain employs TRBV9 and TRBJ2-2; 8 bases are a match to TRBD2. Germline V gene lookup returns CDR1 SGDLS and CDR2 YYNGEE. The CDR3 loop spans 16 amino acids. V was pared by 4 bases and J by 4 bases, with 9 bases of the junction left unmatched. The CDR3 nucleotides read TGTGCCAGCAGCATCATCGGTCGGGGGGGCACCGGGGAGCTGTTTTTT. Translated: CASSIIGRGGTGELFF.

This sequence joins TRBV7-8 and TRBJ2-1, with 9 bases matching TRBD1. J gave up 8 bases and V 5 bases, and 10 bases lay outside the gene matches. Germline CDR1 SGHVS, CDR2 FQNEAQ. The CDR3 is 15 amino acids. CDR3 residues: CASSAAGTGYDEQFF. In DNA, the CDR3 is TGTGCCAGCAGCGCAGCCGGGACAGGGTATGATGAGCAGTTCTTC.

This chain joins TRBV3-1 (or the pseudogene TRBV3-2) and TRBJ2-2, with 9 positions matching TRBD2. Germline trimming cut 0 bases from V and 8 bases from J; bases unmatched to any gene: 13. The V gene's germline CDR1 is LGHDT and CDR2 YNNKEL (reference sequence). The CDR3 sequence is 18 residues long. The DNA of the CDR3 is TGTGCCAGCAGCCAAGATCGAGGCGGGGGGGCCCTAACAGGGGAGCTGTTTTTT. Protein product: CASSQDRGGGALTGELFF.

In its sample, this clone was seen a few times. The chain combines TRBV4-2 with TRBJ2-3; TRBD2 matches at 8 bases. J gave up 4 bases and V 4 bases, and 10 bases lay outside the gene matches. Germline CDR1 reads LGHNA; CDR2 reads YNFKEQ. The CDR3 covers 16 residues. The CDR3 is CASSRERGGLSDTQYF. The CDR3 DNA sequence: TGTGCCAGCAGCCGCGAACGGGGGGGCTTGTCAGATACGCAGTATTTT.

The sample holds one count of this clone. The rearrangement uses TRBV2 and TRBJ2-3; a possible D gene is TRBD2 (6 bases). CDR1 is SNHLY, CDR2 FYNNEI, per germline. Trimming removed 7 bases from V and 0 bases from J, with 11 bases in between. The CDR3 is 14 residues long. CDR3 protein: CASMGGVSTDTQYF. The CDR3 nucleotides read TGTGCCAGCATGGGCGGGGTGAGCACAGATACGCAGTATTTT.

The rearrangement joins TRBV5-4 to TRBJ1-6, with a tentative D call TRBD1 (5 bases). This CDR3 has 13 amino acids. The V end lost 0 bases, the J end lost 13 bases, and 11 bases lay between the germline ends. Germline assignment: CDR1 SGHNT and CDR2 YYREEE (reference sequence). The DNA of the CDR3 is TGTGCCAGCAGCTTGGCGGGGGATCCCCCCCTCCACTTT. Protein product: CASSLAGDPPLHF.

The V gene is TRBV30, the J gene TRBJ2-5, with a weak D call TRBD2 (6 bases). CDR1 is GTSNPN and CDR2 is SVGIG in the germline V gene (reference sequence). Trimming removed 3 bases from V and 5 bases from J, with 13 bases in between. This CDR3 spans 13 amino acids. The DNA for the CDR3 is TGTGCCTGGAGGTACGGGGGTAGGGAGACCCAGTACTTC. This gives the protein CAWRYGGRETQYF.

This chain uses TRBV27 with TRBJ1-2; D may be TRBD1 (6 bases). Trimming shortened V by 5 bases and J by 4 bases, and 17 bases separated the two germline ends. Germline-derived CDR1 and CDR2 are MNHEY and SMNVEV (reference sequence). The CDR3 has 15 amino acids. CDR3 sequence: CASSPTGRAGYGYTF. The DNA for the CDR3 is TGTGCCAGCAGTCCAACAGGGCGTGCTGGCTATGGCTACACCTTC.

V gene TRBV19 combines with J gene TRBJ2-2; 8 bases are a match to TRBD1. CDR3 size: 18 residues. The V gene end was trimmed by 2 bases and the J gene end by 8 bases; junction bases not matched to a gene: 16. CDR1 and CDR2 (germline): LNHDA, SQIVND (reference sequence). The CDR3 loop reads CASSISSGGAFSPGELFF. The CDR3 bases are TGTGCCAGTAGTATAAGTTCAGGGGGCGCGTTTAGCCCGGGGGAGCTGTTTTTT.

The chain joins TRBV27 to TRBJ2-5; 8 nucleotides match TRBD1. Germline V gene sequence: CDR1 MNHEY, CDR2 SMNVEV (reference sequence). The CDR3 has 14 residues. The ends lost 6 bases at V and 4 bases at J; junction bases unmatched: 7. The CDR3 DNA follows: TGTGCCAGCAGCGGACAGGGATCGGGAGAGACCCAGTACTTC. Translated, it gives CASSGQGSGETQYF.

This clone has more than one count but fewer than ten. V gene TRBV10-3 combines with J gene TRBJ1-5; the match to TRBD1 covers 10 bases. Trimming took 4 bases from V and 3 from J; bases not matched to a gene: 6. The CDR3 contains 16 residues. Germline V gene sequence: CDR1 ENHRY, CDR2 SYGVKD. The CDR3 here is CAISATGTGVNQPQHF. The CDR3 DNA reads as TGTGCCATCAGTGCTACCGGGACAGGGGTCAATCAGCCCCAGCATTTT.

The chain employs TRBV5-8 and TRBJ2-3; 8 bases line up with TRBD2. The ends lost 2 bases at V and 3 bases at J; junction bases unmatched: 8. Looked up from germline, CDR1 is SGHTS and CDR2 is YDEGEE. The CDR3 contains 16 residues. The chain's CDR3 is CASSFFSGKGTDTQYF. CDR3 in DNA: TGTGCCAGCAGCTTTTTTAGCGGGAAAGGAACAGATACGCAGTATTTT.

CDR3 residues: CASHKIRTGTDEQYF. For the CDR3, the DNA is TGTGCCAGTCATAAAATCCGAACAGGGACCGACGAGCAGTACTTC. The rearrangement links TRBV5-5 to TRBJ2-7, with a possible D match to TRBD1 (6 bases). Per germline, CDR1 SGHKS and CDR2 YYEKEE (reference sequence). This CDR3 has 15 residues. Trimming shortened V by 8 bases and J by 5 bases, and 23 bases separated the two germline ends.

This clone was seen more than once but under ten times. The chain combines TRBV2 with TRBJ1-5; possible D gene TRBD1, 6 bases. Trimming removed 9 bases at V and 5 bases at J, with 14 bases between. Germline-derived CDR1 and CDR2 are SNHLY and FYNNEI. The CDR3 sequence is 13 residues long. The CDR3 here is CASKTGQDQPQHF. The CDR3 DNA follows: TGTGCCAGTAAAACAGGGCAGGATCAGCCCCAGCATTTT.

The CDR3 protein is CASSPPKERLTSTDTQYF. The CDR3, as DNA: TGTGCCAGCTCACCACCGAAGGAACGGTTGACTAGCACAGATACGCAGTATTTT. The chain joins TRBV18 to TRBJ2-3, with D uncertain. Germline-derived CDR1 and CDR2 are KGHSH and LQKENI. V shed 0 bases and J shed 0 bases, with 16 bases lying between them. This CDR3 spans 18 amino acids. Using reference TRBV18 and TRBJ2-3 for the parts outside the CDR3, the full variable domain is NAGVMQNPRHLVRRRGQEARLRCSPMKGHSHVYWYRQLPEEGLKFMVYLQKENIIDESGMPKERFSAEFPKEGPSILRIQQVVRGDSAAYFCASSPPKERLTSTDTQYFGPGTRLTVL.

The CDR3 spells CASTNTRTVETQYF. DNA of the CDR3: TGTGCCAGCACCAATACCCGGACAGTCGAGACCCAGTACTTC. J is TRBJ2-5 and V is TRBV2; D possibly corresponds to TRBD1 (6 bases). The CDR3 consists of 14 residues. CDR1 and CDR2 from the germline V gene are SNHLY and FYNNEI. The V gene lost 7 bases and the J gene lost 5 bases, with 17 bases spanning the gap.

V usage is TRBV19 and J usage is TRBJ1-2, with 8 nucleotides matching TRBD1. This CDR3 is 13 amino acids long. V dropped 6 bases and J dropped 7; count of bases not matched to a gene: 7. Germline-derived CDR1 and CDR2 are LNHDA and SQIVND (reference sequence). For the CDR3, the DNA is TGTGCCAGTAGAGGGGACAGGATAGGTGGCTACACCTTC. It codes for CASRGDRIGGYTF.

Remarks on this clone: This sample includes further DNA sequences coding for the same CDR3. V usage is TRBV19 and J usage is TRBJ2-3; 9 bases agree with TRBD2. The CDR3 sequence is 16 residues long. V shed 1 base, J shed 1 base, and the junction held 3 bases outside the gene matches. The germline gives CDR1 LNHDA, CDR2 SQIVND (reference sequence). CDR3 nucleotide sequence: TGTGCCAGTAGTATAGGTTTAGCGGGGGGCACAGATACGCAGTATTTT. Translating gives CASSIGLAGGTDTQYF.

As regards this clone: Sequence at one end of the junction differs from germline and may be a read error. For the CDR3, the DNA is TGTGCCAGCAGCTCAGACATTCCAGTCTTT. It specifies CASSSDIPVF. This sequence joins TRBV7-9 and TRBJ1-1; unclear D gene. Germline V gene lookup returns CDR1 SEHNR and CDR2 FQNEAQ (reference sequence). The CDR3 covers 10 residues.

The chain has TRBV7-2 and TRBJ1-2, with TRBD1 identical over 8 bases. The V segment lost 1 base and the J segment 6 bases; nucleotides outside the gene matches: 4. CDR1 and CDR2 from the germline V gene are SGHTA and FQGNSA. The CDR3 runs 14 residues. CDR3 DNA sequence: TGTGCCAGCAGCTTAGGGACAGGGAAGAATGGCTACACCTTC. Amino acids: CASSLGTGKNGYTF.

The chain joins TRBV5-1 to TRBJ2-2; 7 nucleotides line up with TRBD2. The length of the CDR3 is 16 residues. CDR1 and CDR2 from the germline V gene are SGHRS and YFSETQ. The ends lost 0 bases at V and 7 bases at J; junction bases unmatched: 9. CDR3 nucleotides: TGCGCCAGCAGCTTGGCCGGGACTACCGTCCTCGGGGAGCTGTTTTTT. Protein: CASSLAGTTVLGELFF.

The rearrangement links TRBV7-2 to TRBJ2-7; 9 bases line up with TRBD2. The V and J ends lost 1 base and 6 bases, in that order; junction bases with no gene match: 7. The germline gives CDR1 SGHTA, CDR2 FQGNSA. CDR3 length: 15 residues. The CDR3 loop reads CASSLVLGGGVEQYF. In DNA, the CDR3 is TGTGCCAGCAGCTTAGTCTTGGGCGGGGGGGTCGAGCAGTACTTC.

The rearrangement uses TRBV9 and TRBJ2-2, with 7 bases that match TRBD1. CDR1 is SGDLS and CDR2 is YYNGEE in the germline V gene. The CDR3 has 15 amino acids. Unmatched junction bases numbered 5, after V lost 3 bases and J lost 3 bases. CDR3 in amino acids: CASSEGGADTGELFF. The CDR3 bases are TGTGCCAGCAGCGAAGGGGGCGCGGACACCGGGGAGCTGTTTTTT.

The genes are TRBV5-1 and TRBJ1-3; no definite D call. V shed 0 bases and J shed 0 bases, with 10 bases lying between them. The CDR3 is 16 amino acids. CDR1 SGHRS and CDR2 YFSETQ come from the germline V gene. CDR3 loop: CASSLGAGNSGNTIYF. The CDR3 nucleotides read TGCGCCAGCAGCTTGGGGGCCGGAAACTCTGGAAACACCATATATTTT.

This clone has only a few counts. Other DNA sequences in the same sample also yield this CDR3. V and J are TRBV5-1 and TRBJ2-5; no clear D gene. V shed 0 bases and J shed 0 bases, with 6 bases lying between them. CDR1 and CDR2 from the germline V gene are SGHRS and YFSETQ. The CDR3 has 14 amino acids. The CDR3 nucleotides are TGCGCCAGCAGCTTGGCCGTCTACCAAGAGACCCAGTACTTC. As protein: CASSLAVYQETQYF.

This clone has a single count. This chain connects TRBV7-2 to TRBJ2-1, with D perhaps TRBD2 (5 bases). CDR1 is SGHTA and CDR2 is FQGNSA in the germline V gene. V shed 4 bases and J shed 2 bases, with 9 bases lying between them. There are 14 residues in the CDR3. The CDR3 DNA follows: TGTGCCAGCAGCTCCGGGGTTGCCTACAATGAGCAGTTCTTC. The encoded protein is CASSSGVAYNEQFF.